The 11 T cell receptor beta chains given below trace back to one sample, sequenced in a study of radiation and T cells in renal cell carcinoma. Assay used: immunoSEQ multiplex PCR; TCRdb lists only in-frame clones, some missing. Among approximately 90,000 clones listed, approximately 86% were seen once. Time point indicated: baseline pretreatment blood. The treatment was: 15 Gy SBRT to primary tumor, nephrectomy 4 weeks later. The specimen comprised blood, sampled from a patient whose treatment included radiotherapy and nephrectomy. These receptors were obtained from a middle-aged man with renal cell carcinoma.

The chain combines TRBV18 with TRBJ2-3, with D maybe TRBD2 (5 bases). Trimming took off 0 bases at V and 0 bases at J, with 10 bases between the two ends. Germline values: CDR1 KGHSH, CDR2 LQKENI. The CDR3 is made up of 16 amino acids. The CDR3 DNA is TGTGCCAGCTCACCACCACTAGGTACTAGCACAGATACGCAGTATTTT. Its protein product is CASSPPLGTSTDTQYF.

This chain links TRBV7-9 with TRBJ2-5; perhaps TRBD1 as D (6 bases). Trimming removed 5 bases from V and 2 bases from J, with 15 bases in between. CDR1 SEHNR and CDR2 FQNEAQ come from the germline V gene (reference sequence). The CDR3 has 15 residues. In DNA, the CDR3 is TGTGCCAGCAGCCCGCGTGGACAGCGACAAGAGACCCAGTACTTC. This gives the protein CASSPRGQRQETQYF.

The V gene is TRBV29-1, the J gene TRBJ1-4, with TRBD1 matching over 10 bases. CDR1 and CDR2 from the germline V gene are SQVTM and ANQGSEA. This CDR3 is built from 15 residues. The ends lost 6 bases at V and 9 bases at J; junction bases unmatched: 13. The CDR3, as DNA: TGCAGCGTGGTACACAAGGGACAGGGGTGGAAAAAACTGTTTTTT. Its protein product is CSVVHKGQGWKKLFF.

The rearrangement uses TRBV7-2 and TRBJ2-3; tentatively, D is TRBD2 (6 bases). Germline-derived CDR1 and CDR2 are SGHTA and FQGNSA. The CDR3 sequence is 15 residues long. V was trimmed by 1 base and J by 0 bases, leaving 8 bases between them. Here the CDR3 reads CASSLVAGSTDTQYF. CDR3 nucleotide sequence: TGTGCCAGCAGCTTAGTCGCGGGGAGCACAGATACGCAGTATTTT.

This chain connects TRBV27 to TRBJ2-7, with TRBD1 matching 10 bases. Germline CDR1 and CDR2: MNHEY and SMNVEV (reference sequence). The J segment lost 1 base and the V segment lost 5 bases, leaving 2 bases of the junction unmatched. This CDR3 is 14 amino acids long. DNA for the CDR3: TGTGCCAGCAGTCGACAGGGGGCATCCTACGAGCAGTACTTC. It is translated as CASSRQGASYEQYF.

The CDR3 loop is CSVRVGEWNEKLFF. Here the CDR3 DNA reads TGCAGCGTCCGGGTTGGTGAATGGAATGAAAAACTGTTTTTT. The chain has TRBV29-1 and TRBJ1-4; D is undetermined. CDR3 length equals 14 residues. Germline loops: CDR1 SQVTM, CDR2 ANQGSEA. V was clipped by 6 bases and J by 5 bases, with 16 bases between them.

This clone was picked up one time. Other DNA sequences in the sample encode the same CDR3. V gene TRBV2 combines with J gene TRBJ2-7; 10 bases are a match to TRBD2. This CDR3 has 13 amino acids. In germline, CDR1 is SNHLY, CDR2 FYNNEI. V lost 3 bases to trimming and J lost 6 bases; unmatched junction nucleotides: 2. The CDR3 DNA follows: TGTGCCAGCAGTGAGCTAGCGGGAGTCGAGCAGTACTTC. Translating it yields CASSELAGVEQYF. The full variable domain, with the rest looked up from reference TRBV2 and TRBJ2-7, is EPEVTQTPSHQVTQMGQEVILRCVPISNHLYFYWYRQILGQKVEFLVSFYNNEISEKSEIFDDQFSVERPDGSNFTLKIRSTKLEDSAMYFCASSELAGVEQYFGPGTRLTVT.

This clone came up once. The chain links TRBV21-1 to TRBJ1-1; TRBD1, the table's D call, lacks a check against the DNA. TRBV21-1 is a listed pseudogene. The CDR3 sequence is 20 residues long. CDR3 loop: CASRTTSPEIGRFMNTEAFF. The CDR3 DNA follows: TGTGCCAGCAGGACAACCTCCCCCGAAATAGGCAGATTTATGAACACTGAAGCTTTCTTT.

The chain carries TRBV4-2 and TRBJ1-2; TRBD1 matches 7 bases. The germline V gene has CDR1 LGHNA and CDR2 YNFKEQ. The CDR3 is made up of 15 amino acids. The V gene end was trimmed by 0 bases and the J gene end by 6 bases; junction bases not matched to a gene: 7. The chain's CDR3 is CASSQEMTGFHGYTF. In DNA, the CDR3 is TGTGCCAGCAGCCAAGAAATGACAGGGTTTCATGGCTACACCTTC.

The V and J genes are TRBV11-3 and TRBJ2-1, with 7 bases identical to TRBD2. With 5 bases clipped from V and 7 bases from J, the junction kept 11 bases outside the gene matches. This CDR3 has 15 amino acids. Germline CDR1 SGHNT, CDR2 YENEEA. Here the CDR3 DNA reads TGTGCCAGCAGCCCAACCCGCGGGAGTGGGAATGAGCAGTTCTTC. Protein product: CASSPTRGSGNEQFF.

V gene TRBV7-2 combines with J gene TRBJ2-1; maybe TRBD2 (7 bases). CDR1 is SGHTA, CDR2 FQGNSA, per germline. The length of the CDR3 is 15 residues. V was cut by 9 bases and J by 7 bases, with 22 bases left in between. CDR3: CASKRWGGGRNEQFF. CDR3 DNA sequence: TGTGCCAGTAAAAGGTGGGGAGGGGGACGAAATGAGCAGTTCTTC.